This TCR beta chain was sequenced during a study of blood T cell repertoires in COVID-19. CDR1 and CDR2 from the germline V gene are DFQATT and SNEGSKA (reference sequence). V dropped 3 bases and J dropped 2 bases, with 16 bases sitting between them. The CDR3 is 15 amino acids. The authors' processing: Estimation of nucleated cell counts relied on the amplification of reference gene primers. The assay was immunoSEQ multiplex PCR, and TCRdb's table has in-frame clones only and misses some. V and J calls and clone size are those listed in that table; D and trimming were worked out from the DNA. The sample records hundreds of thousands of clones, almost 85% being singletons.

The sequencing input was peripheral blood. This TCR was sampled from a man aged 45-65 years with active or convalescent COVID-19. This chain joins TRBV20-1 and TRBJ1-1; D might be TRBD1 (5 bases). The CDR3 nucleotides are TGCAGTGCTAGTAGTAGGGGCAGGACCAACACTGAAGCTTTCTTT. Its protein is CSASSRGRTNTEAFF.